This TCR beta chain was found in a study of CD8 T cells in ankylosing spondylitis. TCRdb analysed the 5' RACE reads with MiXCR anew, one entry per CDR3 protein. Of under 250,000 distinct CDR3 sequences in the sample, 8% to 10% were seen once. The germline gives CDR1 MNHNY, CDR2 SVGAGI (reference sequence). This CDR3 is built from 15 residues. Unmatched junction bases numbered 8, after V lost 6 bases and J lost 7 bases. This clonotype is labeled as medium-sized. The antigen is undetermined. General observations from the study: CD8+ disease-linked clones were present at relatively low frequencies in blood.

Sequencing was carried out using blood, either unsorted or a sorted T cell fraction (not recorded which). The source is a female donor with ankylosing spondylitis or in good health (not recorded which). The genes are TRBV6-6 and TRBJ1-6, with 8 bases lining up with TRBD1. The CDR3 DNA reads TGTGCCAGCAGCCCAGACAGGGGCCAAAATTCACCCCTCCACTTT. Protein product: CASSPDRGQNSPLHF.